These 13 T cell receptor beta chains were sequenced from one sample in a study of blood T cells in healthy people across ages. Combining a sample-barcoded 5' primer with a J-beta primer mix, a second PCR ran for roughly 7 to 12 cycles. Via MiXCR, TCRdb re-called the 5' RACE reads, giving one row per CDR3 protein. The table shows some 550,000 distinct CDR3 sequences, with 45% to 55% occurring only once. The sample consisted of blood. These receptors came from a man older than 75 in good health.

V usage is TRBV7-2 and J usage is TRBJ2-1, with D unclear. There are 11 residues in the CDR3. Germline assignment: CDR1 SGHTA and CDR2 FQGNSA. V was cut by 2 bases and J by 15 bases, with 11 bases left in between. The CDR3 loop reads CASSLWRWLFF. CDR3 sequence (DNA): TGTGCCAGCAGCTTATGGCGGTGGCTGTTCTTC.

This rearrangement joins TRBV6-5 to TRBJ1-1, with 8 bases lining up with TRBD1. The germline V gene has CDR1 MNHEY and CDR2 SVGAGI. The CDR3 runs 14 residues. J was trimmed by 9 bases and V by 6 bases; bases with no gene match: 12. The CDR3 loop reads CASSRGQGWGQAFF. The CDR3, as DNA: TGTGCCAGCAGCCGTGGACAGGGATGGGGGCAAGCTTTCTTT.

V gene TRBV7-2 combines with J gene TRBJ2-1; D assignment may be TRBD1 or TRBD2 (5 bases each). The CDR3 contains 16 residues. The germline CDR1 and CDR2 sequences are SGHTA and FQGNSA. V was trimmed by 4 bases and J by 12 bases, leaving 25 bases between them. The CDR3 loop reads CASSSAVGSLGARQFF. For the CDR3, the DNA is TGTGCCAGCAGCTCAGCTGTGGGATCACTAGGGGCAAGGCAGTTCTTC.

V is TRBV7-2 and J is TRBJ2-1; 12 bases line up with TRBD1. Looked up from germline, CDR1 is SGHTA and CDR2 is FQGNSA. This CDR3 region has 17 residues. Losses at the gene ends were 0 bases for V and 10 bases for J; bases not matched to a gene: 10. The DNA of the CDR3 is TGTGCCAGCAGCTTAGCGGGGACAGGGGGCGCCCAATGGGAGCAGTTCTTC. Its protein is CASSLAGTGGAQWEQFF.

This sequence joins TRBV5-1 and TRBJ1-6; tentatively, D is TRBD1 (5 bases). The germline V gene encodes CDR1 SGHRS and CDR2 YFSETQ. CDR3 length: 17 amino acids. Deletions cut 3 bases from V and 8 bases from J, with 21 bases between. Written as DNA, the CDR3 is TGCGCCAGCAGCTCGGACACCGGTAGTGTTTTAGATTCACCCCTCCACTTT. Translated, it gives CASSSDTGSVLDSPLHF.

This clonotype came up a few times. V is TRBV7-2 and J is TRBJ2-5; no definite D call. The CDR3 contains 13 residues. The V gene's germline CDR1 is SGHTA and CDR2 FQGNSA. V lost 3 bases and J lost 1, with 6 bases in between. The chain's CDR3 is CASSLTAQETQYF. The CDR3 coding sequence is TGTGCCAGCAGCTTGACGGCCCAAGAGACCCAGTACTTC.

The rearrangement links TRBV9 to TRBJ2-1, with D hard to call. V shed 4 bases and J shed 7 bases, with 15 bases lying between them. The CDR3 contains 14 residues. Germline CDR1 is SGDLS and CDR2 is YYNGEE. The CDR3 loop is CASSKGGLQNEQFF. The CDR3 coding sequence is TGTGCCAGCAGCAAAGGCGGCCTTCAAAATGAGCAGTTCTTC.

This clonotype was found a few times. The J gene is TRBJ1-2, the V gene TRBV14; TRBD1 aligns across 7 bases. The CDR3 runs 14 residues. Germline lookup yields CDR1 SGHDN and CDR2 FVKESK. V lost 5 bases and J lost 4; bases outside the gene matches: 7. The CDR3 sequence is CASSITGTVYGYTF. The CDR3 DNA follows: TGTGCCAGCAGCATAACCGGGACAGTCTATGGCTACACCTTC.

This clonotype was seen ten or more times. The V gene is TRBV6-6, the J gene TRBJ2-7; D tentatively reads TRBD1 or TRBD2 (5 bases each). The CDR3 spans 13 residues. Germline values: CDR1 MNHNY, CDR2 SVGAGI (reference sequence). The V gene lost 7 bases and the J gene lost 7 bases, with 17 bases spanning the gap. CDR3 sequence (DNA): TGTGCCAGCACCCGGGACGGGATCAGAGAGCAGTACTTC. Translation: CASTRDGIREQYF.

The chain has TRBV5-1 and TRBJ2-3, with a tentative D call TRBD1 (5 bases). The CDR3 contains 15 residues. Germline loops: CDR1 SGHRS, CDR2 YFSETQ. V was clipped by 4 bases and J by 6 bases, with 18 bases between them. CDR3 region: CASSVGASVIDTQYF. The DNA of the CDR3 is TGCGCCAGCAGCGTAGGGGCCTCGGTGATTGATACGCAGTATTTT.

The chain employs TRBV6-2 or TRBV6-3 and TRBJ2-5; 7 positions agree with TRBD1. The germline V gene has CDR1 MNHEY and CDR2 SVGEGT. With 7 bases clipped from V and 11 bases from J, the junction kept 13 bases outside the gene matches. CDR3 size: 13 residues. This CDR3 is CASTGQTLMEQYF. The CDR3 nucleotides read TGTGCCAGCACGGGACAGACCCTTATGGAGCAGTACTTC.

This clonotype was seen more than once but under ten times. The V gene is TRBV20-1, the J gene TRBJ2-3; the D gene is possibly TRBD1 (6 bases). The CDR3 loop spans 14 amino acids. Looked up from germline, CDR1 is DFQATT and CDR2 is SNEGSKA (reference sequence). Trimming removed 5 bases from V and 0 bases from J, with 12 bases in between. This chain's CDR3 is CSAPPGDSTDTQYF. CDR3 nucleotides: TGCAGTGCTCCCCCAGGGGATAGCACAGATACGCAGTATTTT.

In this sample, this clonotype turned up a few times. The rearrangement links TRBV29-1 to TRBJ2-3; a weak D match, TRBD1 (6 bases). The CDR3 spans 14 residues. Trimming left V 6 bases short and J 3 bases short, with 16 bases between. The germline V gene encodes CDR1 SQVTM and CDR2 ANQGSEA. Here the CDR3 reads CSVGVGAVTDTQYF. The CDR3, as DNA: TGCAGCGTCGGGGTGGGGGCGGTAACAGATACGCAGTATTTT.